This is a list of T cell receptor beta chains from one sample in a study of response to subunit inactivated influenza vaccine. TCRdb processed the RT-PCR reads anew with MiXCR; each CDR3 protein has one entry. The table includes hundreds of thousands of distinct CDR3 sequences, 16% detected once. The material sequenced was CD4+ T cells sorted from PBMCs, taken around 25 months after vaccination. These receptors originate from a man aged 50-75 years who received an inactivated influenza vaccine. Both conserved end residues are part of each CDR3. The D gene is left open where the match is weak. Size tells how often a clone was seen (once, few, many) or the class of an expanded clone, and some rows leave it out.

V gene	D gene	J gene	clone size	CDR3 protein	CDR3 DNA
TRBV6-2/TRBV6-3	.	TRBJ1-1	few	CASSYVEWRDTEAFF	TGTGCCAGCAGTTACGTAGAATGGCGGGACACTGAAGCTTTCTTT
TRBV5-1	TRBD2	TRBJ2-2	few	CASSVGGRVNTGELFF	TGCGCCAGCAGCGTCGGGGGGAGAGTCAACACCGGGGAGCTGTTTTTT
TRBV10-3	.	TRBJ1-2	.	CAITRDGTYGYTF	TGTGCCATCACCCGGGACGGCACCTATGGCTACACCTTC
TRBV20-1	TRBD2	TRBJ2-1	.	CSASRLAVSYNEQFF	TGCAGTGCTAGTAGACTAGCGGTTTCCTACAATGAGCAGTTCTTC
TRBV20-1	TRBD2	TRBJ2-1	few	CSALKGLAPSSYDEQFF	TGCAGTGCTCTAAAAGGACTAGCGCCTAGCTCCTACGATGAGCAGTTCTTC
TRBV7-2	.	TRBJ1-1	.	CASSLEVGKAVF	TGTGCCAGCAGCTTAGAGGTCGGTAAAGCGGTCTTT
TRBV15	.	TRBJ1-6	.	CATSRDAGTNSPLHF	TGTGCCACCAGCAGAGATGCAGGGACGAATTCACCCCTCCACTTT
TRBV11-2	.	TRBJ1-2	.	CASSLDVHYGYTF	TGTGCCAGCAGCTTAGATGTACACTATGGCTACACCTTC
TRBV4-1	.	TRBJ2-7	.	CASRHLGISSYEQYF	TGCGCCAGCCGCCACCTGGGGATAAGCTCCTACGAGCAGTACTTC
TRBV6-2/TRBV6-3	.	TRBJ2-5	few	CASSLPRSAQETQYF	TGTGCCAGCAGTTTACCCCGTTCAGCTCAAGAGACCCAGTACTTC
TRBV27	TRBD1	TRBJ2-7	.	CASSRYRGPYEQYF	TGTGCCAGCAGTCGTTACAGGGGACCCTACGAGCAGTACTTC
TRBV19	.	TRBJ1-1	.	CASSSQVNTEAFF	TGTGCCAGTAGTTCTCAAGTGAACACTGAAGCTTTCTTT
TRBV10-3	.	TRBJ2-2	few	CAISESNPGNTGELFF	TGTGCCATCAGTGAGTCTAACCCGGGAAACACCGGGGAGCTGTTTTTT
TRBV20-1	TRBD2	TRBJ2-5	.	CSATTSGETQYF	TGCAGTGCCACTACTAGCGGGGAGACCCAGTACTTC
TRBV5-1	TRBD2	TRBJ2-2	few	CASSALASNTGELFF	TGCGCCAGCAGCGCACTAGCGTCGAACACCGGGGAGCTGTTTTTT
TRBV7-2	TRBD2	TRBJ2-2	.	CASSLLAGGGSGELFF	TGTGCCAGCAGCTTACTAGCGGGGGGCGGGAGCGGGGAGCTGTTTTTT
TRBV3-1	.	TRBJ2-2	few	CASSRRLSSTGELFF	TGTGCCAGCAGCCGCAGGCTATCGAGCACCGGGGAGCTGTTTTTT
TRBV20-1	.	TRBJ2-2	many	CSAGRQLANTGELFF	TGCAGTGCTGGAAGACAGCTCGCGAACACCGGGGAGCTGTTTTTT
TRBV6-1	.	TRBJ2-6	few	CASSPTYSGANVLTF	TGTGCCAGCAGCCCGACCTACTCTGGGGCCAACGTCCTGACTTTC
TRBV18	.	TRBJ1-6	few	CASSRKSDNSPLHF	TGTGCCAGCTCACGTAAGAGCGATAATTCACCCCTCCACTTT
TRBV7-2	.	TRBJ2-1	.	CASSLRLSNNEQFF	TGTGCCAGCAGCTTAAGATTGTCCAACAATGAGCAGTTCTTC
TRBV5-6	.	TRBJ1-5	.	CASSAFSGSNQPQHF	TGTGCCAGCAGCGCCTTTTCGGGAAGCAATCAGCCCCAGCATTTT
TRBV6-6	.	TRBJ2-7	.	CASRSSVSYEQYF	TGTGCCAGCAGATCTAGCGTCTCCTACGAGCAGTACTTC
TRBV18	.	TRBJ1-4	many	CASSLRQKNEKLFF	TGTGCCAGCTCACTAAGACAGAAAAATGAAAAACTGTTTTTT
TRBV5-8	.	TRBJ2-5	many	CASSLRRTETQYF	TGTGCCAGCAGCTTACGGAGGACAGAGACCCAGTACTTC
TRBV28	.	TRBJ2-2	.	CASSLPTANTGELFF	TGTGCCAGCAGTCTCCCGACAGCGAACACCGGGGAGCTGTTTTTT
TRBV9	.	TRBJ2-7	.	CASSAMGPEEQYF	TGTGCCAGCAGCGCGATGGGCCCTGAGGAGCAGTACTTC
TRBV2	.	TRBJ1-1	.	CASSVQGLGTEAFF	TGTGCCAGCAGTGTACAGGGTCTAGGAACTGAAGCTTTCTTT
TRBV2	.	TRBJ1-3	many	CASSLSRNGNTIYF	TGTGCCAGCAGTCTGTCAAGGAATGGAAACACCATATATTTT
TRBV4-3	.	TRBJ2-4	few	CASSQEGQRMNIQYF	TGCGCCAGCAGCCAAGAAGGACAGCGAATGAACATTCAGTACTTC
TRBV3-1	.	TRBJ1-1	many	CASSQGGWNTEAFF	TGTGCCAGCAGCCAAGGCGGTTGGAACACTGAAGCTTTCTTT
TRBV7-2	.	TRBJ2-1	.	CASAGDRTNNEQFF	TGTGCCAGCGCTGGTGATAGAACCAACAATGAGCAGTTCTTC
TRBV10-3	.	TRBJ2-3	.	CAINTRETDTQYF	TGTGCCATCAACACCAGGGAAACAGATACGCAGTATTTT
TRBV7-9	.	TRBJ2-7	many	CASSLVAGSYEQYF	TGTGCCAGCAGCTTAGTCGCAGGCTCCTACGAGCAGTACTTC
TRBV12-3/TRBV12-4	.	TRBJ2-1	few	CAQARSSSYNEQFF	TGTGCCCAAGCGCGGTCGAGCTCCTACAATGAGCAGTTCTTC
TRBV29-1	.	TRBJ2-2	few	CSVAGAGELFF	TGCAGCGTTGCGGGGGCCGGGGAGCTGTTTTTT
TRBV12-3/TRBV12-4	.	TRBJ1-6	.	CASSLGRTESSYNSPLHF	TGTGCCAGCAGTTTAGGCCGGACAGAGAGCTCCTATAATTCACCCCTCCACTTT
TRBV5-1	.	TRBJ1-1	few	CASSLEATEAFF	TGCGCCAGCAGCTTGGAGGCAACAGAAGCTTTCTTT
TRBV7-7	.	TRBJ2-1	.	CASSLVKSPYNEQFF	TGTGCCAGCAGCTTAGTAAAGTCCCCCTACAATGAGCAGTTCTTC
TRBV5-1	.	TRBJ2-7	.	CASSFNGGGEQYF	TGCGCCAGCAGCTTCAACGGGGGAGGCGAGCAGTACTTC
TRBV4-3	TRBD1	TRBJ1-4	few	CASSQNLNRGTNEKLFF	TGCGCCAGCAGCCAAAACCTTAACAGGGGTACTAATGAAAAACTGTTTTTT
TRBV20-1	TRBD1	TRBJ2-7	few	CSARTRDRGLYEQYF	TGCAGTGCTAGAACGAGGGACAGGGGGCTCTACGAGCAGTACTTC
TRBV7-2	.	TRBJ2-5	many	CASSLDDRYFQYF	TGTGCCAGCAGCTTAGACGACAGATATTTCCAGTACTTC
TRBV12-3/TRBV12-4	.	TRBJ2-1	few	CASRPRGVGNEQFF	TGTGCCAGCAGGCCGAGGGGGGTAGGCAATGAGCAGTTCTTC
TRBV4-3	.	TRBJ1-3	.	CASSQGDRRLGNTIYF	TGCGCCAGCAGCCAGGGAGACAGGCGACTTGGAAACACCATATATTTT